These T cell receptor beta chains were read from a single sample in a study of blood T cell repertoires in COVID-19. Libraries were prepared by immunoSEQ multiplex PCR; TCRdb keeps only in-frame clonotypes and omits some of them. The sample has 200,000 to 300,000 clones, roughly 86% seen once; the top ten hold around 5%. Sequenced input: peripheral blood. The receptor set was obtained from an older woman with COVID-19, enrolled during active disease. Each CDR3 is given with its conserved first and last residue. D genes are given only for firm matches. Some rows mark clone size as missing; the rest say once, few, many or name a class of expanded clone.

cdr3_nt cdr3_aa clone_size v_call d_call j_call
TGTGCCACCAGCAGAGGGGGCAGCTCCTACGAGCAGTACTTC CATSRGGSSYEQYF . TRBV15 . TRBJ2-7
TGTGCCAGTAGGGTCAATACAGGGGGCACTGAAGCTTTCTTT CASRVNTGGTEAFF . TRBV19 TRBD1 TRBJ1-1
TGTGCCAGCAGCCAAGTCCAGGGGGCGCGAGAGACCCAGTACTTC CASSQVQGARETQYF . TRBV14 TRBD1 TRBJ2-5
TGTGCCAGCAGCCTCGGACAGGGCCTCTACGAGCAGTACTTC CASSLGQGLYEQYF . TRBV5-5 TRBD1 TRBJ2-7
TGCAGCGCCAGGACAGGGGGGGTGTATGGCTACACCTTC CSARTGGVYGYTF once TRBV29-1 TRBD1 TRBJ1-2
TGTGCCAGCTCACCAGCGGACTTTAATGAAAAACTGTTTTTT CASSPADFNEKLFF few TRBV18 . TRBJ1-4
TGTGCCTGGAGTGGGGGGCAGAGCTACGAGCAGTACTTC CAWSGGQSYEQYF . TRBV30 . TRBJ2-7
TGTGCCAGCAGCCACAGGGGTTCCTACAATGAGCAGTTCTTC CASSHRGSYNEQFF . TRBV5-5 TRBD1 TRBJ2-1
TGTGCCAGCAGCCCCCTCACGGGGTCCTACGAGCAGTACTTC CASSPLTGSYEQYF . TRBV3-1/TRBV3-2 . TRBJ2-7
TGTGCCAGCAGCTTAAATGGGGATAGGGGGACTGAAGCTTTCTTT CASSLNGDRGTEAFF . TRBV7-2 . TRBJ1-1
TGCAGCGTTTTTAGGACTAGCGGGATCGGTTACGAGCAGTACTTC CSVFRTSGIGYEQYF once TRBV29-1 TRBD2 TRBJ2-7
TGTGCCAGCAGCTGCCGACAGGTGATGTACGAGCAGTACTTC CASSCRQVMYEQYF . TRBV21-1 . TRBJ2-7
TGTGCCAGCAGGGGGCAGACAGGGGGCCCCAACACTGAAGCTTTCTTT CASRGQTGGPNTEAFF . TRBV2 TRBD1 TRBJ1-1
TGTGCCAGCAGCGGCTCGGGACATGGGGAGACCCAGTACTTC CASSGSGHGETQYF . TRBV9 . TRBJ2-5
TGCAGCGCCCGACAGGGTGGGACCCGGACTGAAGCTTTCTTT CSARQGGTRTEAFF . TRBV29-1 TRBD1 TRBJ1-1
TGTGCCAGCTCGCGGACAGGGAGCTCCTATAATTCACCCCTCCACTTT CASSRTGSSYNSPLHF . TRBV18 TRBD1 TRBJ1-6
TGTGCCAGCGGCCGGGTCGGGGTGGTGGGTGAGCAGTTCTTC CASGRVGVVGEQFF . TRBV7-3 . TRBJ2-1
TGTGCCAGCAGTCGGGACGGAGCGCGGGAAGGTTTT CASSRDGAREGF . TRBV6-2/TRBV6-3 . TRBJ1-3